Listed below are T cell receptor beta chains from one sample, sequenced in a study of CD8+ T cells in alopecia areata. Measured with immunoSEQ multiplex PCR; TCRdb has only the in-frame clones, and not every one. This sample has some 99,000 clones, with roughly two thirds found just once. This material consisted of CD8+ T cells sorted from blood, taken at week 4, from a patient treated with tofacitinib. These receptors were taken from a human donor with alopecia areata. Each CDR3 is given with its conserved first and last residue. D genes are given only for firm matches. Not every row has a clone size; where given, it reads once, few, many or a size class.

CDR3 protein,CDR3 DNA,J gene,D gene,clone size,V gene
CASNLGPGLAFEQYF,TGTGCCAGCAATTTGGGACCGGGACTAGCGTTCGAGCAGTACTTC,TRBJ2-7,TRBD2,few,TRBV28
CASSPHPTLTEAFF,TGTGCCAGCAGCCCACACCCTACGTTGACTGAAGCTTTCTTT,TRBJ1-1,NA,NA,TRBV27
CASSLGSGELFF,TGCGCCAGCAGCTTAGGGTCCGGGGAGCTGTTTTTT,TRBJ2-2,NA,few,TRBV5-1
CASSPTPAGNTIYF,TGTGCCAGCAGTCCTACCCCCGCGGGAAACACCATATATTTT,TRBJ1-3,NA,NA,TRBV6-5
CASSPSTGQGANEKLFF,TGTGCCAGCAGCCCAAGCACCGGCCAGGGCGCTAATGAAAAACTGTTTTTT,TRBJ1-4,NA,NA,TRBV7-9
CSVERTGETYEQYF,TGCAGCGTTGAACGGACAGGGGAAACCTACGAGCAGTACTTC,TRBJ2-7,TRBD1,NA,TRBV29-1
CASSQAGFHEQYF,TGCGCCAGCAGCCAAGCGGGCTTTCACGAGCAGTACTTC,TRBJ2-7,NA,NA,TRBV4-1
CSVSAVGYNEQFF,TGCAGCGTTTCGGCGGTGGGGTACAATGAGCAGTTCTTC,TRBJ2-1,NA,NA,TRBV29-1
CASSQDGGFTDTQYF,TGCGCCAGCAGCCAAGATGGGGGGTTCACAGATACGCAGTATTTT,TRBJ2-3,NA,few,TRBV4-3
CASSHGPGLAGGIIGGSYNEQFF,TGTGCCAGCAGCCACGGGCCGGGACTAGCGGGAGGAATCATCGGTGGCTCCTACAATGAGCAGTTCTTC,TRBJ2-1,TRBD2,NA,TRBV14
CASSEWSSEGGGDGYTF,TGTGCCAGCAGTGAATGGTCATCTGAGGGCGGTGGGGATGGCTACACCTTC,TRBJ1-2,NA,NA,TRBV2
CASRMGQGPMNTEAFF,TGTGCCAGCAGGATGGGACAGGGGCCAATGAACACTGAAGCTTTCTTT,TRBJ1-1,TRBD1,NA,TRBV7-8
CASSLEGTGNTIYF,TGTGCCAGCAGCTTAGAGGGAACAGGAAACACCATATATTTT,TRBJ1-3,NA,few,TRBV2
CAWSQGVLDTEAFF,TGTGCCTGGAGTCAGGGAGTATTGGACACTGAAGCTTTCTTT,TRBJ1-1,NA,NA,TRBV30
CASSLIGRGNTEAFF,TGTGCCAGCAGTTTAATCGGCAGGGGTAACACTGAAGCTTTCTTT,TRBJ1-1,NA,medium-sized,TRBV27
CASRSNTGELFF,TGTGCCAGCAGATCGAACACCGGGGAGCTGTTTTTT,TRBJ2-2,NA,NA,TRBV13
CASSSTHRGPYNEQFF,TGTGCCAGCAGTTCCACGCATCGGGGACCCTACAATGAGCAGTTCTTC,TRBJ2-1,NA,few,TRBV27
CASSQEEQSSYEQYF,TGTGCCAGCAGCCAAGAAGAACAGAGCTCCTACGAGCAGTACTTC,TRBJ2-7,NA,few,TRBV4-2
CSVDRPQIVYNEQFF,TGCAGCGTTGACCGTCCCCAGATTGTTTACAATGAGCAGTTCTTC,TRBJ2-1,NA,NA,TRBV29-1
CASSLARGVGNEQYF,TGTGCCAGCAGCTTAGCGCGGGGAGTAGGAAACGAGCAGTACTTC,TRBJ2-7,NA,NA,TRBV7-2
CASSQELAGDTDTQYF,TGCGCCAGCAGCCAAGAGTTAGCGGGAGACACAGATACGCAGTATTTT,TRBJ2-3,TRBD2,NA,TRBV4-1
CASSFVSGAAFF,TGTGCCAGCAGTTTCGTGTCTGGGGCAGCTTTCTTT,TRBJ1-1,NA,once,TRBV6-5
CASSQGAGGSYEQYF,TGCGCCAGCAGCCAAGGCGCGGGAGGGTCCTACGAGCAGTACTTC,TRBJ2-7,TRBD2,NA,TRBV4-3
CASSLARSRVKYNEQFF,TGTGCCAGCAGCTTGGCCAGATCGCGGGTTAAATACAATGAGCAGTTCTTC,TRBJ2-1,NA,many,TRBV5-4
CSAVRRYQETQYF,TGCAGCGCAGTGAGGCGGTACCAAGAGACCCAGTACTTC,TRBJ2-5,NA,NA,TRBV29-1
CASSQERGADTQYF,TGCGCCAGCAGCCAAGAAAGAGGTGCAGATACGCAGTATTTT,TRBJ2-3,NA,few,TRBV4-3
CASSKKSGGDYEQYF,TGTGCCAGCAGCAAAAAGTCCGGGGGGGACTACGAGCAGTACTTC,TRBJ2-7,TRBD2,NA,TRBV7-9
CSVQGGQNYEQYF,TGCAGCGTTCAGGGGGGACAGAATTACGAGCAGTACTTC,TRBJ2-7,NA,NA,TRBV29-1
CASSLLAYPYEQYF,TGTGCCAGCAGCCTTCTAGCGTACCCCTACGAGCAGTACTTC,TRBJ2-7,NA,NA,TRBV14
CASIETGQPLAKNIQYF,TGTGCCAGCATCGAAACCGGACAGCCGCTAGCCAAAAACATTCAGTACTTC,TRBJ2-4,NA,NA,TRBV2
CASSHSGTSGSIEQFF,TGTGCCAGCAGCCACTCCGGGACTAGCGGGAGTATTGAGCAGTTCTTC,TRBJ2-1,TRBD2,few,TRBV7-2
CASSGPGMRDGYTF,TGTGCCAGCAGTGGTCCGGGAATGCGGGATGGCTACACCTTC,TRBJ1-2,NA,NA,TRBV6-5
CASSPGQGSSTDTQYF,TGCGCCAGCAGCCCAGGACAGGGGTCTAGCACAGATACGCAGTATTTT,TRBJ2-3,TRBD1,NA,TRBV5-1
CASSLTRADEQYF,TGTGCCAGCAGTTTAACAAGGGCCGACGAGCAGTACTTC,TRBJ2-7,NA,once,TRBV27
CASSFGSQEAFF,TGTGCCAGCAGCTTTGGGAGCCAGGAAGCTTTCTTT,TRBJ1-1,NA,NA,TRBV5-6
CASSSGPAMNTEAFF,TGTGCCAGCAGCTCCGGACCTGCCATGAACACTGAAGCTTTCTTT,TRBJ1-1,NA,once,TRBV7-9
CASVGQGASGYTF,TGTGCCAGCGTGGGACAGGGGGCGAGCGGCTACACCTTC,TRBJ1-2,TRBD1,NA,TRBV27
CASSLVGDNQPQHF,TGTGCCAGCAGCTTAGTGGGGGACAATCAGCCCCAGCATTTT,TRBJ1-5,NA,NA,TRBV7-9
CSVEGGSASTDTQYF,TGCAGCGTTGAAGGGGGGTCAGCTAGCACAGATACGCAGTATTTT,TRBJ2-3,NA,NA,TRBV29-1
CASSPTRGGPQETQYF,TGCGCCAGCAGCCCGACTCGCGGGGGGCCCCAAGAGACCCAGTACTTC,TRBJ2-5,TRBD2,NA,TRBV4-1
CASSSAYEQYF,TGTGCCAGCAGTTCCGCCTACGAGCAGTACTTC,TRBJ2-7,NA,few,TRBV27
CASSQIRGAYGYTF,TGCGCCAGCAGCCAAATCCGGGGCGCGTATGGCTACACCTTC,TRBJ1-2,NA,many,TRBV4-1
CASSQTPGQGANYGYTF,TGCGCCAGCAGCCAAACTCCGGGACAGGGAGCTAACTATGGCTACACCTTC,TRBJ1-2,TRBD1,NA,TRBV4-3